What follows are 13 T cell receptor beta chains derived from one specimen sequenced in a study of beta chain features in type 1 diabetes. The sequenced template was cDNA made from the entire isolated RNA. The method was immunoSEQ multiplex PCR; TCRdb's version includes in-frame clones alone and lacks a portion of them. This repertoire shows about 400,000 clones, around 13% found once; its top ten account for more than 0.015%. Sequenced: naive CD4+ T cells from blood. The receptors derive from a man aged 18 to 30 in good health.

The chain links TRBV4-2 to TRBJ1-2; D is unclear. The CDR3 has 15 residues. CDR1 LGHNA and CDR2 YNFKEQ come from the germline V gene. The V gene lost 0 bases and the J gene lost 4 bases, with 12 bases spanning the gap. The DNA for the CDR3 is TGTGCCAGCAGCCAAGAGGTGCAGGCGATCTATGGCTACACCTTC. Amino acids: CASSQEVQAIYGYTF.

This chain links TRBV5-4 with TRBJ1-1; TRBD1 aligns across 9 bases. The V segment lost 4 bases and the J segment 2 bases; nucleotides outside the gene matches: 6. The length of the CDR3 is 15 residues. CDR1 is SGHNT, CDR2 YYREEE, per germline (reference sequence). CDR3 coding DNA: TGTGCCAGCAGCACGACAGGGGGGGGAAACACTGAAGCTTTCTTT. As protein: CASSTTGGGNTEAFF.

This clone was observed a few times. The rearrangement joins TRBV7-2 to TRBJ2-7; D perhaps matches TRBD1 (5 bases). Trimming shortened V by 5 bases and J by 6 bases, and 14 bases separated the two germline ends. The CDR3 covers 13 residues. The germline V gene has CDR1 SGHTA and CDR2 FQGNSA. The CDR3 DNA reads as TGTGCCAGCAGCCAGGGCAAACTTGGCGAGCAGTACTTC. Protein sequence: CASSQGKLGEQYF.

The chain uses TRBV7-9 and TRBJ1-2; D not resolved. The CDR3 is 16 amino acids. The V gene's germline CDR1 is SEHNR and CDR2 FQNEAQ (reference sequence). Trimming cost V 6 bases and J 4 bases, with 21 bases left between them. CDR3 region: CASSPASTREAYGYTF. The CDR3 DNA reads TGTGCCAGCAGTCCCGCCTCCACACGGGAGGCCTATGGCTACACCTTC.

The gene calls are TRBV7-2 and TRBJ2-1, with 8 bases aligning to TRBD2. The CDR3 loop spans 16 amino acids. Trimming cost V 1 base and J 9 bases; bases outside gene matches: 11. Looked up from germline, CDR1 is SGHTA and CDR2 is FQGNSA. In DNA form, the CDR3 reads TGTGCCAGCAGCTTAGTTGGACCAGCGGGGGTTGGTGAGCAGTTCTTC. It codes for CASSLVGPAGVGEQFF.

As regards this clone: Mismatch with germline at one junction end may stem from a read error. CDR3 nucleotide sequence: TGTGCCTGGAGTGCATCGGACAGGATTATATTCTTC. Amino acid sequence: CAWSASDRIIFF. The chain couples TRBV30 to TRBJ2-7; 7 bases line up with TRBD1. The CDR3 length is 12 residues. Looked up from germline, CDR1 is GTSNPN and CDR2 is SVGIG (reference sequence).

The chain employs TRBV21-1 and TRBJ2-3; the D segment call TRBD1 is taken from the table without a DNA check. TRBV21-1 is a known pseudogene. This CDR3 region has 16 residues. CDR3 loop: CASSKVVRGFTDTQYF. For the CDR3, the DNA is TGTGCCAGCAGCAAAGTCGTAAGGGGTTTCACAGATACGCAGTATTTT.

This clone has only a few counts. The chain combines TRBV7-2 with TRBJ2-7, with TRBD1 matching over 7 bases. The J segment lost 2 bases and the V segment lost 1 base, leaving 5 bases of the junction unmatched. CDR3 size: 15 residues. Germline CDR1 is SGHTA and CDR2 is FQGNSA. The CDR3 here is CASSLVDRSTYEQYF. Here the CDR3 DNA reads TGTGCCAGCAGCTTAGTGGACAGGAGCACCTACGAGCAGTACTTC.

This clone was picked up a small number of times. This chain joins TRBV18 and TRBJ1-2; TRBD1 aligns across 10 bases. This CDR3 has 14 residues. Trimming cost V 3 bases and J 4 bases; bases outside gene matches: 2. Germline V gene sequence: CDR1 KGHSH, CDR2 LQKENI. The CDR3 reads CASSPRTGGYGYTF. CDR3 nucleotide sequence: TGTGCCAGCTCACCCCGGACAGGGGGCTATGGCTACACCTTC.

This clone was recorded a few times. The V call is TRBV5-1, the J call TRBJ2-1; TRBD1 matches 11 bases. This CDR3 is 15 amino acids long. CDR1 is SGHRS and CDR2 is YFSETQ in the germline V gene. Trimming took 3 bases from V and 4 from J; bases not matched to a gene: 3. In nucleotides, the CDR3 is TGCGCCAGCAGCTGGACAGGGGGCGCTTACAATGAGCAGTTCTTC. Translating gives CASSWTGGAYNEQFF. The entire variable domain, with the rest obtained from reference TRBV5-1 and TRBJ2-1, is as follows: KAGVTQTPRYLIKTRGQQVTLSCSPISGHRSVSWYQQTPGQGLQFLFEYFSETQRNKGNFPGRFSGRQFSNSRSEMNVSTLELGDSALYLCASSWTGGAYNEQFFGPGTRLTVL.

As to this clone: In the same sample, other DNA sequences code for this CDR3. The chain employs TRBV28 and TRBJ2-3; a possible D gene is TRBD2 (6 bases). In germline, CDR1 is MDHEN, CDR2 SYDVKM. The V end was cut by 8 bases, the J end by 0 bases, with 12 bases between. This CDR3 contains 14 residues. The CDR3 region is CASSPGLSTDTQYF. CDR3 nucleotides: TGTGCCAGCTCCCCGGGACTGAGCACAGATACGCAGTATTTT.

The table lists this clone with a few counts. Other DNA sequences in this specimen translate into the identical CDR3. The gene calls are TRBV11-1 and TRBJ2-7; TRBD2 matches at 13 bases. Trimming at V came to 5 bases and at J to 4 bases, leaving 5 bases not matched to a gene. This CDR3 has 15 amino acids. Germline values: CDR1 SGHAT, CDR2 FQDESV (reference sequence). CDR3 DNA: TGTGCCAGCAGCCTAGGACTAGCGGGAGTTTACGAGCAGTACTTC. Amino acids: CASSLGLAGVYEQYF.

The chain combines TRBV7-9 with TRBJ1-2, with a tentative D call TRBD1 (6 bases). CDR3 size: 14 residues. The ends were cut back, 1 base at V and 6 bases at J, with 12 bases in the middle. Per germline, CDR1 SEHNR and CDR2 FQNEAQ (reference sequence). CDR3 protein: CASSLETGSHGYTF. The CDR3 DNA reads as TGTGCCAGCAGCTTAGAGACAGGTTCCCATGGCTACACCTTC.